Below, one TCR beta chain is given with its context. Assay: immunoSEQ multiplex PCR; the TCRdb copy retains only in-frame clones and omits some. The sample lists 250,000 to 300,000 clones, 80% to 90% seen once, with 1.5% to 2% in the top ten. Participants were placed into cohorts based on the clinical history they reported. This CDR3 spans 13 amino acids. The ends were cut back, 3 bases at V and 7 bases at J, with 10 bases in the middle. Germline CDR1 and CDR2: MNHEY and SMNVEV (reference sequence). The data derive from a study of blood T cell repertoires in COVID-19. Across the study: Collection of acute and convalescent COVID-19 samples took place in the United States, Italy and Spain.

This clonotype was sampled from a woman aged 45-65 years who had recovered from COVID-19. Material: PBMCs or T cells enriched from blood (not recorded which). This rearrangement joins TRBV27 to TRBJ2-4, with a tentative D call TRBD2 (5 bases). The CDR3 DNA reads TGTGCCAGCAGTTTGGGCGGGTTGAACATTCAGTACTTC. It specifies CASSLGGLNIQYF.